The clone carrying this TCR beta chain was detected many times. As yet, its antigen is unknown. Time point indicated: persistent/refractory GD, antithyroid drugs over 5 years with positive TRAb. Construction of the TCR library relied on RNA isolated from PBMCs. The V and J ends lost 3 bases and 0 bases respectively, with 5 bases between them. This CDR3 region has 13 residues. Germline V gives CDR1 KGHSH, CDR2 LQKENI. Arm-PCR of CDR3 regions and iRepertoire HTBI primers were used to build TCR beta libraries. From the multiplex PCR reads, TCRdb called clonotypes with MiXCR, one entry per CDR3 protein. The sample has about 300,000 distinct CDR3 sequences; 20% to 25% are singletons. This specimen belongs to a study of regulatory T cells in long-lasting Graves disease. Study-level background: With positive TSH receptor antibodies and over 5 years of antithyroid drugs, Graves' disease was considered persistent.

Study-wide results and caveats: Whereas new patients shared 1,000 or so public clonotypes, persistent patients shared more, at under 3,500. Persistent disease exhibited a predilection for TRBV28, TRBJ1-2 and TRBJ2-5.

This TCR was recovered from a female donor with Graves disease. Specimen: peripheral blood mononuclear cells (PBMCs), collected when the disease was refractory, from a patient treated with antithyroid drugs. This rearrangement joins TRBV18 to TRBJ1-1, with D hard to call. The CDR3 reads CASSPPVNTEAFF. In nucleotides, the CDR3 is TGTGCCAGCTCACCGCCGGTGAACACTGAAGCTTTCTTT.